This T cell receptor (beta chain) was sequenced in a study of T cells after posttransplantation cyclophosphamide. General observations from the study: Donor CD8+ memory clones often dominated recipient blood repertoires at later times. Recipient CMV seropositivity and CMV reactivation strongly tracked TRB clonality.

For this clone: Antigen: not known.

The length of the CDR3 is 12 residues. Trimming shortened V by 7 bases and J by 7 bases, and 11 bases separated the two germline ends. Germline V gene lookup returns CDR1 LNHDA and CDR2 SQIVND (reference sequence). Assay: immunoSEQ multiplex PCR; the TCRdb copy retains only in-frame clones and omits some. The repertoire has around 23,000 clones, approximately 83% of them found once; the top ten carry approximately 2%. Methotrexate plus calcineurin inhibitor accompanied controls' myeloablative marrow transplants; sampling was 1 year later. The clonotype comes from a female patient younger than 45 who received an allogeneic stem cell transplant from an unrelated donor, was CMV-positive, and had acute and chronic GVHD. Some T cells may be graft donor cells. The chain employs TRBV19 and TRBJ1-5, with D perhaps TRBD1 (6 bases). This specimen was PBMCs, taken approximately 360 days after allogeneic stem cell transplant with calcineurin inhibitor and methotrexate. CDR3 DNA: TGTGCCAGTACGACAGGTGGACAGCCCCAGCATTTT. The encoded protein is CASTTGGQPQHF.